A single sample gave rise to the 18 T cell receptor beta chains below, sequenced in a study of T cells in Graves' hyperthyroidism and ophthalmopathy. What was amplified from RNA transcripts were TCR beta CDR3 regions. The TCR CDR3 was amplified in a first-round RT-PCR using the HTBI primer set. In TCRdb, the multiplex PCR reads were re-called with MiXCR into one record per CDR3 protein. The table includes about 710,000 distinct CDR3 sequences, around 15% detected once. The sequenced sample consisted of blood. The receptors shown here come from a man younger than 35 with Graves' hyperthyroidism.

This clonotype was counted ten times or more. The chain couples TRBV12-3 or TRBV12-4 to TRBJ1-2; perhaps TRBD1 as D (6 bases). Trimming stripped 3 bases from V and 7 bases from J, with 12 bases between. The CDR3 has 13 residues. The CDR3 spells CASSFRGLSGYTF. The CDR3 nucleotides read TGTGCCAGCAGTTTTCGGGGGCTTAGTGGCTACACCTTC.

CDR3 DNA: TGTGCCAGCAGTTCGACAGGGTTGGATGAGCAGTTCTTC. It specifies CASSSTGLDEQFF. V and J are TRBV27 and TRBJ2-1; 7 bases agree with TRBD1. V lost 4 bases, J lost 8 bases, and 5 bases stayed unmatched. The CDR3 has 13 amino acids. Germline-derived CDR1 and CDR2 are MNHEY and SMNVEV (reference sequence).

This clonotype showed up many times. This chain links TRBV11-2 with TRBJ1-6; TRBD1 aligns across 7 bases. CDR3 length: 15 amino acids. Germline V gene data show CDR1 as SGHAT and CDR2 as FQNNGV. Unmatched junction bases numbered 2, after V lost 0 bases and J lost 6 bases. In DNA, the CDR3 is TGTGCCAGCAGCTTAGACAGGGGGACTAATTCACCCCTCCACTTT. This gives the protein CASSLDRGTNSPLHF.

Many counts were recorded for this clonotype. The J gene is TRBJ2-7, the V gene TRBV27; TRBD2 matches 10 bases. V shed 5 bases, J shed 7 bases, and the junction held 8 bases outside the gene matches. Germline V gene sequence: CDR1 MNHEY, CDR2 SMNVEV (reference sequence). This CDR3 has 14 amino acids. The DNA of the CDR3 is TGTGCCAGCAGTGCCTTAGCGGGAGGTGGGGAGCAGTACTTC. Its translation is CASSALAGGGEQYF.

In its sample, this clonotype was seen many times. The V and J genes are TRBV3-1 and TRBJ1-5; the D gene is possibly TRBD1 (6 bases). Germline V gene data show CDR1 as LGHDT and CDR2 as YNNKEL (reference sequence). V was pared by 0 bases and J by 6 bases, with 6 bases between. This CDR3 is built from 13 residues. The CDR3 here is CASSQDRGQPQHF. The CDR3 region has the DNA TGTGCCAGCAGCCAAGACAGGGGTCAGCCCCAGCATTTT.

In its sample, this clonotype was seen many times. The chain links TRBV7-8 to TRBJ1-1; D unclear. CDR1 and CDR2 from the germline V gene are SGHVS and FQNEAQ. This CDR3 has 14 residues. The V gene lost 0 bases and the J gene lost 7 bases, with 12 bases spanning the gap. The CDR3, as DNA: TGTGCCAGCAGCTTAGCGGTGGTCGGCGGTGAAGCTTTCTTT. Translated, it gives CASSLAVVGGEAFF.

This clonotype appeared many times. This rearrangement joins TRBV28 to TRBJ2-7, with a tentative D call TRBD2 (6 bases). Between the trimmed V and J ends, which lost 6 bases and 2 bases, there was a span of 14 bases. The CDR3 sequence is 14 residues long. Germline loops: CDR1 MDHEN, CDR2 SYDVKM. The DNA for the CDR3 is TGTGCCAGCAGCTCCCCGGGGGTCCCCTACGAGCAGTACTTC. Translation gives CASSSPGVPYEQYF.

This clonotype was recorded a few times. The J gene is TRBJ1-2, the V gene TRBV25-1; D possibly corresponds to TRBD1 (6 bases). The CDR3 loop spans 13 amino acids. Between the trimmed V and J ends, which lost 8 bases and 4 bases, there was a span of 14 bases. Looked up from germline, CDR1 is MGHDK and CDR2 is SYGVNS. The CDR3 DNA follows: TGTGCCAGCTTCGTGGAGGGGGGCTATGGCTACACCTTC. Protein sequence: CASFVEGGYGYTF.

The CDR3 DNA reads as TGTGCCAGCAGCCAAGTCGGGAGCACCTACGAGCAGTACTTC. Residues: CASSQVGSTYEQYF. The chain combines TRBV3-1 with TRBJ2-7; possible D gene TRBD2, 6 bases. Trimming took off 1 base at V and 2 bases at J, with 9 bases between the two ends. Germline V gives CDR1 LGHDT, CDR2 YNNKEL (reference sequence). CDR3 length: 14 amino acids.

To note about this clonotype: Possible read error: a much larger clone is one base away. The genes are TRBV7-2 and TRBJ2-7; 10 positions match TRBD2. Trimming cost V 6 bases and J 6 bases; bases outside gene matches: 11. This CDR3 region has 15 residues. The germline CDR1 and CDR2 sequences are SGHTA and FQGNSA. The CDR3 spells CASSRTSGITCEQYF. The CDR3 region has the DNA TGTGCCAGCAGTAGGACTAGCGGAATAACCTGCGAGCAGTACTTC.

This clonotype was recorded many times. V and J are TRBV6-6 and TRBJ2-5; D may be TRBD1 (5 bases). Trimming left V 0 bases short and J 2 bases short, with 13 bases between. CDR1 and CDR2 from the germline V gene are MNHNY and SVGAGI (reference sequence). This CDR3 is 16 amino acids long. The DNA of the CDR3 is TGTGCCAGCAGTTACTCCCACTACAGGTCACAAGAGACCCAGTACTTC. This gives the protein CASSYSHYRSQETQYF.

The gene calls are TRBV28 and TRBJ1-2; TRBD1 matches at 8 bases. V lost 3 bases and J lost 1; bases outside the gene matches: 4. Per the germline V gene, CDR1 is MDHEN and CDR2 is SYDVKM. This CDR3 contains 15 residues. CDR3: CASSFPGGLNYGYTF. The CDR3 DNA is TGTGCCAGCAGTTTCCCAGGGGGCCTTAACTATGGCTACACCTTC.

This clonotype was detected many times. The gene calls are TRBV28 and TRBJ2-5, with D perhaps TRBD1 or TRBD2 (5 bases each). Trimming stripped 5 bases from V and 6 bases from J, with 19 bases between. This CDR3 is built from 15 residues. Germline loops: CDR1 MDHEN, CDR2 SYDVKM. The CDR3 DNA reads as TGTGCCAGCAGTGCTACCGGGACCCTATATCAGACCCAGTACTTC. This sequence encodes CASSATGTLYQTQYF.

This clonotype was counted between two and nine times. The V and J genes are TRBV6-2 or TRBV6-3 and TRBJ2-3; a weak D match, TRBD2 (6 bases). The ends were cut back, 6 bases at V and 2 bases at J, with 18 bases in the middle. CDR3 size: 16 residues. Per the germline V gene, CDR1 is MNHEY and CDR2 is SVGEGT. The CDR3 loop is CASSFIFGGITDTQYF. The CDR3 coding sequence is TGTGCCAGCAGCTTTATTTTCGGCGGGATCACAGATACGCAGTATTTT.

The J gene is TRBJ1-2, the V gene TRBV29-1, with unresolved D. Germline V gives CDR1 SQVTM, CDR2 ANQGSEA. Trimming shortened V by 5 bases and J by 8 bases, and 15 bases separated the two germline ends. The CDR3 has 12 amino acids. Here the CDR3 DNA reads TGCAGCGTTTTAAGGGCTAACGACGGCTACACCTTC. Protein sequence: CSVLRANDGYTF.

The chain uses TRBV19 and TRBJ2-1; the D gene is possibly TRBD2 (5 bases). V lost 7 bases and J 7 bases, leaving 17 bases between the germline ends. Germline V lookup: CDR1 LNHDA, CDR2 SQIVND (reference sequence). The CDR3 runs to 14 residues. This CDR3 reads CASTWAGSWNEQFF. DNA of the CDR3: TGTGCCAGTACATGGGCGGGCTCATGGAATGAGCAGTTCTTC.

A few counts support this clonotype. The J gene is TRBJ2-5, the V gene TRBV15, with D uncertain. Germline-derived CDR1 and CDR2 are LNHNV and YYDKDF (reference sequence). With 1 base removed from V and 4 bases from J, the gap between germline ends came to 10 bases. There are 14 residues in the CDR3. Here the CDR3 reads CATSRAGRGETQYF. In nucleotides, the CDR3 is TGTGCCACCAGCAGAGCTGGCCGAGGAGAGACCCAGTACTTC.

The chain joins TRBV30 to TRBJ1-2, with unresolved D. The CDR3 has 16 residues. Deletions cut 1 base from V and 2 bases from J, with 17 bases between. Germline V gene lookup returns CDR1 GTSNPN and CDR2 SVGIG (reference sequence). CDR3 residues: CAWSEQPGLFNYGYTF. CDR3 DNA sequence: TGTGCCTGGAGTGAGCAACCGGGCCTGTTCAACTATGGCTACACCTTC.